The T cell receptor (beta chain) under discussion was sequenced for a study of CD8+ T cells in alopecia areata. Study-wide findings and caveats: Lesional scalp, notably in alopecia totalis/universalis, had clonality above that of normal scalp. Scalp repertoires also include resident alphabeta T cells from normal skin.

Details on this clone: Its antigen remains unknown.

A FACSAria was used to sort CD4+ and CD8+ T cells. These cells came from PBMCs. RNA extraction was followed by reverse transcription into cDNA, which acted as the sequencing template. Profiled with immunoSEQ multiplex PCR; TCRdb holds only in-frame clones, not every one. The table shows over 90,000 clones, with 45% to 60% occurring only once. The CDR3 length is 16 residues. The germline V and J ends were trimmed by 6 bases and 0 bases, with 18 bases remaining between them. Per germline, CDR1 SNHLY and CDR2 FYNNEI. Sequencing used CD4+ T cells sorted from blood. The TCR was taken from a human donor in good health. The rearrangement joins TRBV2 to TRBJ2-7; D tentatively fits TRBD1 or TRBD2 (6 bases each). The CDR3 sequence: CASRQRGAGSSYEQYF. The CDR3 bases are TGTGCCAGCAGGCAAAGGGGGGCAGGTAGCTCCTACGAGCAGTACTTC.